This TCR beta chain was sequenced during a study of cytomegalovirus exposure and HLA in healthy donors. The germline V gene encodes CDR1 SEHNR and CDR2 FQNEAQ (reference sequence). The ends lost 5 bases at V and 10 bases at J; junction bases unmatched: 8. The CDR3 has 13 residues. The PCR employed 60 Vbeta primers together with 13 Jbeta primers. Sequencing used immunoSEQ multiplex PCR; TCRdb keeps in-frame clones, though not all of them. In all, the sample yields some 48,000 clones. V usage is TRBV7-9 and J usage is TRBJ2-1, with 7 bases that match TRBD2. This TCR was sampled from a woman aged 40 to 50 in good health and CMV-seronegative. The specimen was PBMCs. The CDR3 reads CASSRGLVGEQFF. The CDR3 nucleotides read TGTGCCAGCAGCCGCGGACTAGTGGGCGAGCAGTTCTTC.